This TCR beta chain was sequenced for a study of blood T cell repertoires in COVID-19 (dated by TCRdb to 2020 to 2022). About the full investigation: Samples from collaborators originated in the United States, Italy and Spain and spanned both the acute and convalescent phases of COVID-19. Subjects who had been exposed to COVID-19, were actively infected with it, or had recovered from it provided the deeply sampled blood TCRbeta repertoires that made up the dataset. Sample metadata almost always included a de-identified subject ID, COVID-19 status, age in years and sex. The repertoires were released in a freely available public database meant as a resource for research on the immune response to SARS-CoV-2. Samples were obtained from the ongoing ImmuneRACE study (first 160 participants) and from 1,254 subjects provided by 6 global collaborators. Where available, HLA class I and class II types were obtained from metadata supplied by the sample provider rather than from assay-based typing. The material from the prospective study consisted of cDNA or gDNA derived from T cells, B-cell-depleted T cells, or PBMCs.

TCRbeta CDR3 regions were amplified from genomic DNA using the immunoSEQ Assay, a bias-controlled multiplex PCR. The published analysis was carried out like this. The number of nucleated cells in each sample was estimated from the amplification of reference gene primers within the assay. Sequence reads were collapsed and filtered to measure the absolute abundance of every unique TCRbeta CDR3 rearrangement. For each sample, productive Simpson clonality was calculated as the square root of Simpson's diversity index over productive rearrangements. Here the immuneACCESS table is served through TCRdb, limited to in-frame sequences with V and J called. Missing clones are a known gap in these copies; in checked studies unresolved V genes cover under half, and the rest lacks a known reason. Clone size and the V and J calls come from that table; the DNA yielded D and trimming. This sample is represented by some 350,000 clones; 80% to 90% of them were singletons. The ten biggest clones cover about 4.7% of the sample.

As regards this clone: This receptor's antigen is unknown. No base quality information exists; no much larger clone differs at one position.

The investigation overall reported the following: The amount of clinical and demographic metadata varied by source and participant and was provided uncurated.

Participants in the prospective study were enrolled through a virtual design, were aged about 18 to 100 years, and lived in roughly 25 United States geographic areas. Cohort assignment in the prospective study relied on participant-reported clinical history from a screening survey and a study questionnaire. ImmuneRACE Cohort 3 recovered participants were defined by two consecutive negative NP/OP PCR tests, healthcare professional clearance, or symptom resolution. In the prospective study, mobile phlebotomists collected whole blood, serum and a nasopharyngeal or oropharyngeal swab from each participant. Prospective study participants could optionally give additional blood draws and questionnaires over a roughly two-month period. Before DNA extraction, blood samples from the prospective study were shipped at room temperature or frozen. The CDR3 measures 21 amino acids from cysteine to phenylalanine. Of all the DNA, just the CDR3 is kept, 63 bases in frame from base 1.

The sequencing input was PBMCs or T cells enriched from blood (not recorded which). This clonotype was obtained from a man aged 25-40 years who had recovered from COVID-19. The chain joins TRBV21-1 to TRBJ2-1; the DNA was not used to check the table's D call, TRBD2. TRBV21-1 is given as a pseudogene. DNA sequence: TGTGCCAGCAGCCTTCGGTCCGGGACTAGCGGGGGAGGGAGCTCCTACAATGAGCAGTTCTTC. This translates into CASSLRSGTSGGGSSYNEQFF.